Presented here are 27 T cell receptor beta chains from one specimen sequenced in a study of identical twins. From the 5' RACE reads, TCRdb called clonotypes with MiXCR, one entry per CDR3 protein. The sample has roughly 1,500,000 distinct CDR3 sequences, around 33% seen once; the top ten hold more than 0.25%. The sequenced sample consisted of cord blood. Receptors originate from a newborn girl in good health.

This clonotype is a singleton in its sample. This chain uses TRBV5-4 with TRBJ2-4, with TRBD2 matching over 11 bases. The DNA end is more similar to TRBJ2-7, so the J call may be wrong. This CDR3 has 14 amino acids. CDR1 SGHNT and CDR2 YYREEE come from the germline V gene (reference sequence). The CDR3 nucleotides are TGTGCCAGCAGCGTACTAGCGGGGGATCACGAGCAGTACTTC. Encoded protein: CASSVLAGDHEQYF.

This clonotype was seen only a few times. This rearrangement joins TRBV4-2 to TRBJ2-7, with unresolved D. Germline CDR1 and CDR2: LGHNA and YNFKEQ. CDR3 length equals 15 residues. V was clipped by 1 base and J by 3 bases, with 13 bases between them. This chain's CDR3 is CASSQVRQRSYEQYF. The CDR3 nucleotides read TGTGCCAGCAGCCAAGTGAGGCAGCGTAGCTACGAGCAGTACTTC.

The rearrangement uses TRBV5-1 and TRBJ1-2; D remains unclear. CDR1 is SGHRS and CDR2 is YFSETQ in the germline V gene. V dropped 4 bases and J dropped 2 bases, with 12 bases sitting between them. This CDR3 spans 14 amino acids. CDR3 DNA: TGCGCCAGCAGCGTGGCCGGGGTCAACTATGGCTACACCTTC. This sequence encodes CASSVAGVNYGYTF.

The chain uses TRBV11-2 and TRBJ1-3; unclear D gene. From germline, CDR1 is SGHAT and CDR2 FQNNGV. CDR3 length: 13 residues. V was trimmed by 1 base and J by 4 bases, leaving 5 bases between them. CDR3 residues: CASSLVIGNTIYF. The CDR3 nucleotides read TGTGCCAGCAGCTTAGTCATCGGAAACACCATATATTTT.

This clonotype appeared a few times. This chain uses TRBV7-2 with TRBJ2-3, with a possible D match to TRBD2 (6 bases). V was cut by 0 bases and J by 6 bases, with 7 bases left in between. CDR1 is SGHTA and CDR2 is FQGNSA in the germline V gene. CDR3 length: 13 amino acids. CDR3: CASSLAAGDTQYF. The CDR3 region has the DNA TGTGCCAGCAGCTTAGCGGCGGGGGATACGCAGTATTTT.

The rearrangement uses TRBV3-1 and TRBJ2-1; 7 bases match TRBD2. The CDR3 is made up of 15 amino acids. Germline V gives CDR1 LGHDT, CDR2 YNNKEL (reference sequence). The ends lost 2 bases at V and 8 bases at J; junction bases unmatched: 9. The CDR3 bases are TGTGCCAGCAGCCAATCCGGACTAGTGGTCTATGAGCAGTTCTTC. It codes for CASSQSGLVVYEQFF.

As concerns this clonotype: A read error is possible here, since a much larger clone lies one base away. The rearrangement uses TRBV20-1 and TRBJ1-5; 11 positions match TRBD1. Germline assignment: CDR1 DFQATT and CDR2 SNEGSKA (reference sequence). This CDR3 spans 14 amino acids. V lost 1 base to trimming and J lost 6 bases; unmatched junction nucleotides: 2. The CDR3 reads CSARGTGGSQPQHF. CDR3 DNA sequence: TGCAGTGCTAGAGGGACAGGGGGCAGTCAGCCCCAGCATTTT.

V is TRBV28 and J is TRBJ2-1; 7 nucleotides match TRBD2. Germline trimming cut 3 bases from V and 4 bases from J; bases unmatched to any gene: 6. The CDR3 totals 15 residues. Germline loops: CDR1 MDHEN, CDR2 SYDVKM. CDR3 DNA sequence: TGTGCCAGCAGTTTGGCGGGAGTAGATTACAATGAGCAGTTCTTC. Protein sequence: CASSLAGVDYNEQFF.

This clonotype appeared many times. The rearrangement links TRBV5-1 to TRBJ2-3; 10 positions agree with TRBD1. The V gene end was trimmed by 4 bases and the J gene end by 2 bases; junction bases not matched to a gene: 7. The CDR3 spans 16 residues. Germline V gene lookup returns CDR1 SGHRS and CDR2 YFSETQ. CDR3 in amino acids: CASSSTGTGVTDTQYF. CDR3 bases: TGCGCCAGCAGCAGTACCGGGACAGGGGTCACAGATACGCAGTATTTT.

The CDR3 DNA follows: TGTGCCAGCAGCGCCAGTCGTGGATTCCTACTCTACGAGCAGTACTTC. It encodes CASSASRGFLLYEQYF. V and J are TRBV2 and TRBJ2-7; the D is unclear. Deletions cut 6 bases from V and 3 bases from J, with 21 bases between. The length of the CDR3 is 16 residues. Germline V CDR1 and CDR2: SNHLY, FYNNEI.

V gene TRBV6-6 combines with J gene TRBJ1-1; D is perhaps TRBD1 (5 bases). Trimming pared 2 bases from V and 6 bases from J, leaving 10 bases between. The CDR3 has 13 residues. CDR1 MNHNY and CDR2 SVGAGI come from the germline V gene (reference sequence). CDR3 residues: CASSYGGVPEAFF. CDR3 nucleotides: TGTGCCAGCAGTTACGGGGGTGTTCCTGAAGCTTTCTTT.

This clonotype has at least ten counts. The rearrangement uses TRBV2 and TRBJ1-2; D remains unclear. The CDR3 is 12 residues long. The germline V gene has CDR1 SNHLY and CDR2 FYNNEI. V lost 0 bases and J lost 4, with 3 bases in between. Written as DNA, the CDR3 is TGTGCCAGCAGTGAAGCCAGCTATGGCTACACCTTC. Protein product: CASSEASYGYTF.

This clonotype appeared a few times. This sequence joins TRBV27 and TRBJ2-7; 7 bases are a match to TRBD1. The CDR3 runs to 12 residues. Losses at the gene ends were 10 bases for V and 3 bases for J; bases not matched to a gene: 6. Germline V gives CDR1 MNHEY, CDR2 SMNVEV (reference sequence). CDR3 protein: CATGAGGYEQYF. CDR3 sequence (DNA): TGTGCCACCGGGGCAGGGGGCTACGAGCAGTACTTC.

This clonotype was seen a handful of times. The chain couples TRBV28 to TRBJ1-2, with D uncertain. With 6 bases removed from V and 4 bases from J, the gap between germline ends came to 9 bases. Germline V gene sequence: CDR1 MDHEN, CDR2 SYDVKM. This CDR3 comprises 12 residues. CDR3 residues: CASSPIGYGYTF. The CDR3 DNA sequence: TGTGCCAGCAGCCCCATAGGCTATGGCTACACCTTC.

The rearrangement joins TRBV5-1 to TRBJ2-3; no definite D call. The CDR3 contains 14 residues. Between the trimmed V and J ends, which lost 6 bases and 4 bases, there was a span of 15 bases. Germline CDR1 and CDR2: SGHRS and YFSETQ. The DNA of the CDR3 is TGCGCCAGCAAGAGCGCGGAACGCTCAGATACGCAGTATTTT. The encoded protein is CASKSAERSDTQYF.

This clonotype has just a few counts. CDR3 loop: CASSFLFPKGDAYEQYF. The DNA for the CDR3 is TGTGCCAGCAGTTTTCTTTTTCCCAAGGGGGATGCCTACGAGCAGTACTTC. The V call is TRBV27, the J call TRBJ2-7, with D maybe TRBD1 (6 bases). Trimming cost V 3 bases and J 2 bases, with 20 bases left between them. The length of the CDR3 is 17 residues. The germline V gene encodes CDR1 MNHEY and CDR2 SMNVEV (reference sequence).

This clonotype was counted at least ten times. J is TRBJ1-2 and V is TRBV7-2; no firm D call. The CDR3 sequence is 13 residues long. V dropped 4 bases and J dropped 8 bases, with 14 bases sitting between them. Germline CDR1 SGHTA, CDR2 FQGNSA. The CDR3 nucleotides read TGTGCCAGCAGCTCGAATTTTTGGACGGGCTACACCTTC. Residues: CASSSNFWTGYTF.

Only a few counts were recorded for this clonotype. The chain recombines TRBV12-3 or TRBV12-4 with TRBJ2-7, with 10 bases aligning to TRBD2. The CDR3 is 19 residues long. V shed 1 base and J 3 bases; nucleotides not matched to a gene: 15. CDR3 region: CASSLVGVSLAGVNYEQYF. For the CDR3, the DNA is TGTGCCAGCAGTTTAGTAGGCGTATCGCTAGCGGGAGTTAACTACGAGCAGTACTTC.

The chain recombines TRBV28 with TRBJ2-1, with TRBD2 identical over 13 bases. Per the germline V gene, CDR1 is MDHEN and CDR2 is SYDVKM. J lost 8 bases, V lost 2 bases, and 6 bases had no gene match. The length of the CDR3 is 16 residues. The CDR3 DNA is TGTGCCAGCAGTTTAGGACTAGCGGGAGCGGCCCATGAGCAGTTCTTC. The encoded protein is CASSLGLAGAAHEQFF.

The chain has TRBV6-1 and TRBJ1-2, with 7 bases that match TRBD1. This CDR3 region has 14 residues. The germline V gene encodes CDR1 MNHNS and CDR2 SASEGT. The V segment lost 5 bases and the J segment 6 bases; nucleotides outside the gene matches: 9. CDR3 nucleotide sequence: TGTGCCAGCAGTACAGGGGAGAGGTTTCATGGCTACACCTTC. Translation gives CASSTGERFHGYTF.

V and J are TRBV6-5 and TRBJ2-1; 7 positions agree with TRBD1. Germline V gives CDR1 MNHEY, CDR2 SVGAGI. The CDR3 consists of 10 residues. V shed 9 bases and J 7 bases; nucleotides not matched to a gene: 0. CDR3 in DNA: TGTGCCAGGACAGGGAATGAGCAGTTCTTC. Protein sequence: CARTGNEQFF.

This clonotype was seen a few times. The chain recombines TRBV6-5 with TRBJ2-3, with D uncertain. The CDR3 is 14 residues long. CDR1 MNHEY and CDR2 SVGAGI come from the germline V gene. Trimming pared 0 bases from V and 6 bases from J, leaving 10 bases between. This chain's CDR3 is CASSYSKDRDTQYF. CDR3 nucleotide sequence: TGTGCCAGCAGTTACTCGAAAGATCGGGATACGCAGTATTTT.

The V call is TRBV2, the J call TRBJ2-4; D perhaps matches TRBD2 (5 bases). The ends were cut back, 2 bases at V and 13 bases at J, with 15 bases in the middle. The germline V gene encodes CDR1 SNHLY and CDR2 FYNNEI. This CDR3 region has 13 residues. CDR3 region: CASSETSGLEQYF. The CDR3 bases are TGTGCCAGCAGTGAAACCAGCGGTTTAGAGCAGTACTTC.

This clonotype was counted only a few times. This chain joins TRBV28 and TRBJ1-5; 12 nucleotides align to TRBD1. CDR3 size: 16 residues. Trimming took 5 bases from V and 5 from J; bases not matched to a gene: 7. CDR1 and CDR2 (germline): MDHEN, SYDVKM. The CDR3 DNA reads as TGTGCCAGCAGTACTCGGGGACAGGGGGCTTATCAGCCCCAGCATTTT. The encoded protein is CASSTRGQGAYQPQHF.

Written as DNA, the CDR3 is TGTGCCAGCAGCTTACCTCCCAGGGACGTAAACACTGAAGCTTTCTTT. It translates to CASSLPPRDVNTEAFF. The chain recombines TRBV7-6 with TRBJ1-1; tentatively, D is TRBD1 (5 bases). The V gene lost 2 bases and the J gene lost 2 bases, with 15 bases spanning the gap. Germline CDR1 is SGHVS and CDR2 is FNYEAQ. The CDR3 covers 16 residues. Variable domain in full (rest from reference TRBV7-6 and TRBJ1-1): GAGVSQSPRYKVTKRGQDVALRCDPISGHVSLYWYRQALGQGPEFLTYFNYEAQQDKSGLPNDRFSAERPEGSISTLTIQRTEQRDSAMYRCASSLPPRDVNTEAFFGQGTRLTVV.

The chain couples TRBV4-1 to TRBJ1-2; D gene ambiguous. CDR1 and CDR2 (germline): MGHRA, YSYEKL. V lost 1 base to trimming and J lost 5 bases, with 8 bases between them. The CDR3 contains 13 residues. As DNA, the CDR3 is TGCGCCAGCAGCCAAGTTGGCCGGTATGGCTACACCTTC. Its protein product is CASSQVGRYGYTF.

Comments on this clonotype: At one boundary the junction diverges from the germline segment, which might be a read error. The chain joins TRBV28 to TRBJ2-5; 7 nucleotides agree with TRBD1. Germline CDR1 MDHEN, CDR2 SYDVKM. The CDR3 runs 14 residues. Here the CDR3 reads CASSRQGSKETRYF. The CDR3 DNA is TGTGCCAGCAGTAGACAGGGAAGTAAAGAGACCCGGTACTTC.